The sequence of this T cell receptor (beta chain) was determined in a study of blood T cells in healthy people across ages. A second roughly 6 to 12 cycle PCR used barcoded and J-beta primers. TCRdb independently ran MiXCR on the 5' RACE reads; one entry per CDR3 protein. The sample lists roughly 800,000 distinct CDR3 sequences, about three fifths occurring once. The V gene's germline CDR1 is ENHRY and CDR2 SYGVKD. The CDR3 covers 12 residues. Trimming removed 4 bases at V and 9 bases at J, with 7 bases between. Sequencing was carried out using blood. The chain combines TRBV10-3 with TRBJ1-6; D remains ambiguous. This TCR derives from a man aged 30 to 39 in good health. The CDR3 coding sequence is TGTGCCATCAGTGGCTTGGGTTCACCCCTCCACTTT. Encoded protein: CAISGLGSPLHF.